These 26 T cell receptor beta chains were all obtained from the same sample, sequenced in a study of CD8+CD57+ T cells in acquired aplastic anemia. CDR3 and TCR beta VDJ profiling relied on genomic DNA as the template. MiXCR, applied by TCRdb to the reads, yields one record per CDR3 protein. This sample has hundreds of thousands of distinct CDR3 sequences, with over 25% found just once. An expansion of CD8+CD57+ cells by flow cytometry had been shown in patients chosen for sequencing. The sequenced material came from sorted CD4+, CD8+, or CD8+CD57+ T cells (not recorded which) from PBMCs. Every receptor here comes from a human donor with aplastic anemia.

Details on this clonotype: A much larger clone is a single base away; this may be a read error. V and J are TRBV10-3 and TRBJ1-5; perhaps TRBD1 as D (5 bases). The CDR3 runs 17 residues. V was shortened by 5 bases and J by 4 bases, with 21 bases between the two germline ends. Germline V CDR1 and CDR2: ENHRY, SYGVKD. CDR3 protein: CAISKTTRGSGNQPQHF. The CDR3, as DNA: TGTGCCATCAGTAAGACTACGCGGGGCTCGGGGAATCAGCCCCAGCATTTT.

This sequence joins TRBV24-1 and TRBJ1-2, with D maybe TRBD1 (6 bases). Germline CDR1 KGHDR, CDR2 SFDVKD. The ends were cut back, 5 bases at V and 1 base at J, with 13 bases in the middle. The CDR3 is made up of 15 amino acids. The CDR3 loop is CATSVGSDSNYGYTF. DNA of the CDR3: TGTGCCACCAGTGTTGGTTCGGACAGTAACTATGGCTACACCTTC.

This chain uses TRBV9 with TRBJ1-2; D gene ambiguous. Trimming took 2 bases from V and 3 from J, leaving 14 bases between them. Germline V CDR1 and CDR2: SGDLS, YYNGEE. CDR3 length equals 15 residues. This chain's CDR3 is CASSVDAWTDYGYTF. CDR3 bases: TGTGCCAGCAGCGTTGACGCGTGGACTGACTATGGCTACACCTTC.

The rearrangement links TRBV20-1 to TRBJ1-1, with D perhaps matching TRBD1 (6 bases). The V and J ends lost 6 bases and 1 base respectively, with 12 bases between them. This CDR3 region has 13 residues. The V gene's germline CDR1 is DFQATT and CDR2 SNEGSKA (reference sequence). The CDR3 DNA is TGCAGTGCCCAAGGAGGGGGGAACACTGAAGCTTTCTTT. The encoded protein is CSAQGGGNTEAFF.

This clonotype occurred a few times. The V call is TRBV7-8, the J call TRBJ2-1; D is ambiguous. The CDR3 sequence is 12 residues long. V was cut by 5 bases and J by 6 bases, with 8 bases left in between. From germline, CDR1 is SGHVS and CDR2 FQNEAQ. CDR3 in amino acids: CASSPNSNEQFF. CDR3 nucleotide sequence: TGTGCCAGCAGCCCTAATTCCAATGAGCAGTTCTTC.

J is TRBJ1-5 and V is TRBV3-1, with TRBD1 identical over 7 bases. V shed 4 bases and J 6 bases; nucleotides not matched to a gene: 9. The V gene's germline CDR1 is LGHDT and CDR2 YNNKEL (reference sequence). This CDR3 is built from 15 residues. The CDR3 loop is CASSPALTGSQPQHF. The DNA of the CDR3 is TGTGCCAGCAGCCCTGCGCTGACAGGGAGTCAGCCCCAGCATTTT. The full variable domain, with the rest looked up from reference TRBV3-1 and TRBJ1-5, is DTAVSQTPKYLVTQMGNDKSIKCEQNLGHDTMYWYKQDSKKFLKIMFSYNNKELIINETVPNRFSPKSPDKAHLNLHINSLELGDSAVYFCASSPALTGSQPQHFGDGTRLSIL.

The V call is TRBV2, the J call TRBJ1-1; D remains ambiguous. Trimming removed 5 bases from V and 4 bases from J, with 17 bases in between. This CDR3 region has 15 residues. Germline loops: CDR1 SNHLY, CDR2 FYNNEI. The CDR3 DNA reads as TGTGCCAGCAGTTTCGGCGGACCTCCGGGCACTGAAGCTTTCTTT. This translates into CASSFGGPPGTEAFF.

Many counts were recorded for this clonotype. The rearrangement links TRBV7-2 to TRBJ1-1; 7 positions match TRBD1. Germline V gene data show CDR1 as SGHTA and CDR2 as FQGNSA. The ends lost 5 bases at V and 5 bases at J; junction bases unmatched: 8. CDR3 length equals 14 residues. CDR3 region: CASSENRGGTEAFF. CDR3 coding DNA: TGTGCCAGCAGCGAGAACAGGGGAGGGACTGAAGCTTTCTTT. The variable domain in full, completed from reference TRBV7-2 and TRBJ1-1, reads GAGVSQSPSNKVTEKGKDVELRCDPISGHTALYWYRQSLGQGLEFLIYFQGNSAPDKSGLPSDRFSAERTGGSVSTLTIQRTQQEDSAVYLCASSENRGGTEAFFGQGTRLTVV.

In this sample, this clonotype turned up many times. At one end, the junction sequence differs from germline, possibly due to a read error. The rearrangement links TRBV10-3 to TRBJ2-7; D is perhaps TRBD1 or TRBD2 (5 bases each). This CDR3 spans 14 amino acids. Germline V gene data show CDR1 as ENHRY and CDR2 as SYGVKD. The CDR3, as DNA: TGTGCCAGCAGTCCGATTCCGGGACCCTACGAGCAGTACTTC. Encoded protein: CASSPIPGPYEQYF.

The sample holds many counts of this clonotype. V is TRBV15 and J is TRBJ2-2; TRBD1 matches at 10 bases. This CDR3 spans 16 amino acids. Germline V gene sequence: CDR1 LNHNV, CDR2 YYDKDF (reference sequence). The ends lost 3 bases at V and 5 bases at J; junction bases unmatched: 6. CDR3 nucleotides: TGTGCCACCAGCAGGGGAGGACAGGGGGGGACCGGGGAGCTGTTTTTT. Translated, it gives CATSRGGQGGTGELFF. The whole variable domain, remainder taken from reference TRBV15 and TRBJ2-2, is DAMVIQNPRYQVTQFGKPVTLSCSQTLNHNVMYWYQQKSSQAPKLLFHYYDKDFNNEADTPDNFQSRRPNTSFCFLDIRSPGLGDTAMYLCATSRGGQGGTGELFFGEGSRLTVL.

There are a few counts of this clonotype. V is TRBV7-8 and J is TRBJ2-3, with 9 positions matching TRBD2. The germline gives CDR1 SGHVS, CDR2 FQNEAQ. V trimming: 6 bases; J trimming: 4 bases; junction bases outside the gene matches: 8. CDR3 size: 15 residues. The CDR3 spells CASSLSGRSADTQYF. Written as DNA, the CDR3 is TGTGCCAGCAGTCTAAGCGGGAGGTCGGCAGATACGCAGTATTTT.

CDR3 nucleotides: TGTGCCAGTACTGGACAGGGGCATCAGCCCCAGCATTTT. It encodes CASTGQGHQPQHF. V and J are TRBV19 and TRBJ1-5; 9 nucleotides align to TRBD1. The CDR3 runs to 13 residues. CDR1 LNHDA and CDR2 SQIVND come from the germline V gene (reference sequence). V lost 7 bases to trimming and J lost 5 bases; unmatched junction nucleotides: 3.

This clonotype has a count of ten or more. The gene calls are TRBV9 and TRBJ2-6, with 9 bases matching TRBD1. The CDR3 has 19 amino acids. Trimming took 0 bases from V and 2 from J; bases not matched to a gene: 9. Per the germline V gene, CDR1 is SGDLS and CDR2 is YYNGEE. The CDR3, as DNA: TGTGCCAGCAGCGTAGGAGGACGACAGGGGGGCACTGGGGCCAACGTCCTGACTTTC. It yields the protein CASSVGGRQGGTGANVLTF.

Only a few counts were recorded for this clonotype. The chain has TRBV24-1 and TRBJ2-7, with a tentative D call TRBD1 (5 bases). Germline V lookup: CDR1 KGHDR, CDR2 SFDVKD. Trimming left V 11 bases short and J 5 bases short, with 21 bases between. CDR3 length equals 14 residues. The CDR3 sequence: CASSDPTGGDEQYF. The CDR3 nucleotides read TGTGCCAGCTCAGACCCAACAGGTGGGGACGAGCAGTACTTC.

V gene TRBV4-1 combines with J gene TRBJ2-1; tentatively, D is TRBD2 (6 bases). CDR1 MGHRA and CDR2 YSYEKL come from the germline V gene. There are 16 residues in the CDR3. V lost 0 bases to trimming and J lost 2 bases, with 11 bases between them. CDR3 protein: CASSQDVRDPYNEQFF. CDR3 sequence (DNA): TGCGCCAGCAGCCAAGATGTGCGGGATCCCTACAATGAGCAGTTCTTC.

This clonotype appeared a few times. The V gene is TRBV4-2, the J gene TRBJ2-6; no firm D call. Per the germline V gene, CDR1 is LGHNA and CDR2 is YNFKEQ. V shed 0 bases and J shed 4 bases, with 10 bases lying between them. The CDR3 runs to 16 residues. The CDR3 loop reads CASSQDLGSGANVLTF. CDR3 nucleotides: TGTGCCAGCAGCCAAGATCTAGGATCCGGGGCCAACGTCCTGACTTTC.

The chain couples TRBV5-1 to TRBJ2-6; D may be TRBD1 or TRBD2 (6 bases each). Trimming stripped 2 bases from V and 1 base from J, with 13 bases between. Germline CDR1 SGHRS, CDR2 YFSETQ. The CDR3 has 17 residues. CDR3 residues: CASSLSGGRSGANVLTF. DNA for the CDR3: TGCGCCAGCAGCTTATCCGGGGGCAGGTCTGGGGCCAACGTCCTGACTTTC.

The V call is TRBV5-1, the J call TRBJ2-3, with 14 bases identical to TRBD2. CDR3 length equals 16 residues. The trim removed 4 bases at V and 5 bases at J, leaving 6 bases unmatched. Germline V lookup: CDR1 SGHRS, CDR2 YFSETQ. The CDR3 region has the DNA TGCGCCAGCAGCGGGGGACTAGCGGGGGAGAAAGATACGCAGTATTTT. Protein: CASSGGLAGEKDTQYF.

The chain combines TRBV2 with TRBJ2-7; 12 positions agree with TRBD2. This CDR3 has 18 amino acids. The V segment lost 6 bases and the J segment 3 bases; nucleotides outside the gene matches: 15. Germline V gene lookup returns CDR1 SNHLY and CDR2 FYNNEI. The CDR3 DNA is TGTGCCAGCAGGACGCTACTAGCGGGGGGACCCGGAGGCTACGAGCAGTACTTC. Protein sequence: CASRTLLAGGPGGYEQYF.

This clonotype was counted at least ten times. The chain combines TRBV7-2 with TRBJ1-4, with 8 bases identical to TRBD1. The germline gives CDR1 SGHTA, CDR2 FQGNSA. CDR3 length equals 13 residues. With V trimmed by 4 bases and J by 13 bases, 8 bases remained unmatched. The CDR3 DNA is TGTGCCAGCAGCTCCGGACAGGGCCGAGGACTGTTTTTT. Translating it yields CASSSGQGRGLFF.

This clonotype turned up a few times. The chain combines TRBV12-3 or TRBV12-4 with TRBJ2-7, with TRBD2 identical over 8 bases. V shed 5 bases, J shed 3 bases, and the junction held 6 bases outside the gene matches. The CDR3 runs to 14 residues. CDR3 coding DNA: TGTGCCAGCAGTGAGGCGGGGGGCCTCTACGAGCAGTACTTC. Amino acid sequence: CASSEAGGLYEQYF.

This clonotype was observed many times. The genes are TRBV10-3 and TRBJ2-6; 7 bases match TRBD1. The V gene's germline CDR1 is ENHRY and CDR2 SYGVKD. The CDR3 is 14 amino acids. J lost 4 bases, V lost 9 bases, and 6 bases had no gene match. The CDR3 DNA sequence: TGTGCCATTCAAACAGGGGACGGGGCCAACGTCCTGACTTTC. Its translation: CAIQTGDGANVLTF.

There are many counts of this clonotype. The V gene is TRBV7-9, the J gene TRBJ2-7; D gene unclear. The CDR3 has 14 residues. In germline, CDR1 is SEHNR, CDR2 FQNEAQ (reference sequence). The V end lost 1 base, the J end lost 2 bases, and 9 bases lay between the germline ends. In DNA, the CDR3 is TGTGCCAGCAGCTTAGGGGCAGCCACCTACGAGCAGTACTTC. This gives the protein CASSLGAATYEQYF.

J is TRBJ1-6 and V is TRBV25-1; 8 bases are a match to TRBD1. The V gene's germline CDR1 is MGHDK and CDR2 SYGVNS. The CDR3 is 13 amino acids. V lost 4 bases to trimming and J lost 9 bases; unmatched junction nucleotides: 2. DNA for the CDR3: TGTGCCAGCAGTGGGACAGGGATTTCACCCCTCCACTTT. It encodes CASSGTGISPLHF.

The chain uses TRBV12-1 and TRBJ2-1. TRBV12-1 is a pseudogene segment. This CDR3 has 19 amino acids. The DNA for the CDR3 is TGTGCCAGCAGCTCGGTGCTTCCTTTCACAGTAAGCTCCTACAATGAGCAGTTCTTC. This sequence encodes CASSSVLPFTVSSYNEQFF.

This clonotype was counted ten times or more. The chain joins TRBV20-1 to TRBJ1-1; 7 bases match TRBD1. There are 13 residues in the CDR3. CDR1 DFQATT and CDR2 SNEGSKA come from the germline V gene (reference sequence). Losses at the gene ends were 2 bases for V and 8 bases for J; bases not matched to a gene: 8. CDR3 loop: CSARNQGVREAFF. CDR3 nucleotide sequence: TGCAGTGCTAGAAACCAGGGGGTGAGGGAAGCTTTCTTT.